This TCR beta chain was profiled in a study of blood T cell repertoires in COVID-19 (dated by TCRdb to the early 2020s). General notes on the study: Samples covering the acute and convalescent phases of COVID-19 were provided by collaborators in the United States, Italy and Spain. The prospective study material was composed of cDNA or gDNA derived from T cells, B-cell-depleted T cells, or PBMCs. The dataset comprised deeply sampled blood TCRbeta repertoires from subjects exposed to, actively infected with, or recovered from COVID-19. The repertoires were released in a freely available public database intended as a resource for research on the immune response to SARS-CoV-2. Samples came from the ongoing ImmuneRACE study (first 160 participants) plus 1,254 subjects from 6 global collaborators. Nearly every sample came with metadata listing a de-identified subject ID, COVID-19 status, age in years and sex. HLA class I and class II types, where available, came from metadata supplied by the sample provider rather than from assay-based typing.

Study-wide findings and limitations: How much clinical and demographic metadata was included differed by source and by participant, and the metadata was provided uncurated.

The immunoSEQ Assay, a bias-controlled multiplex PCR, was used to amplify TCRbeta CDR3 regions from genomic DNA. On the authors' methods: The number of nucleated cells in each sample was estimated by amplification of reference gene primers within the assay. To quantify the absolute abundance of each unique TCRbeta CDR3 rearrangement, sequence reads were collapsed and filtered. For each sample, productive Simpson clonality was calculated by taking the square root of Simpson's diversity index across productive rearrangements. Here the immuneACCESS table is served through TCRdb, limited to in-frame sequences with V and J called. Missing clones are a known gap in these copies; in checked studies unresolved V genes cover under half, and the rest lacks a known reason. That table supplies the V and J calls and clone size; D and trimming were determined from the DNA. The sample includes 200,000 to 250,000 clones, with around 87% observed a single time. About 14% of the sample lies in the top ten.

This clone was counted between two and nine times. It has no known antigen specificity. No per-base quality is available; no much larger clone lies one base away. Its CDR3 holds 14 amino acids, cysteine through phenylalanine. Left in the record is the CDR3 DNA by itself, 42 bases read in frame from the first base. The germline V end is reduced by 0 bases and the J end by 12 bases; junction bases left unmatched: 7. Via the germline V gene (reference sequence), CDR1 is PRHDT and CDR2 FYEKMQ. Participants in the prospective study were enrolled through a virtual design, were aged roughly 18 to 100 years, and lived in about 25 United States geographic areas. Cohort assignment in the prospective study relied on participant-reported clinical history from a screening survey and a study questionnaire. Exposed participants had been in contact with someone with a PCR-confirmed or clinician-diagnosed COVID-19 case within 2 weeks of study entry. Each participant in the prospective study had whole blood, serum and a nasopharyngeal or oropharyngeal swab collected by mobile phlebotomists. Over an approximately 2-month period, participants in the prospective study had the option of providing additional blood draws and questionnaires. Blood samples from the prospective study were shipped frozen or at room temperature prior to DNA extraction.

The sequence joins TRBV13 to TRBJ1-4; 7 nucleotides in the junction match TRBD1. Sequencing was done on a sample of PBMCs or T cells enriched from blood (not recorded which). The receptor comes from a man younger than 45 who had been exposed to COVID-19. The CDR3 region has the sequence CASSLGRGQGELFF. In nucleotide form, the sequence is TGTGCCAGCAGCTTAGGTCGAGGTCAGGGGGAACTGTTTTTT. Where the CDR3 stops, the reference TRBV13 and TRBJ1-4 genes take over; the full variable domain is AAGVIQSPRHLIKEKRETATLKCYPIPRHDTVYWYQQGPGQDPQFLISFYEKMQSDKGSIPDRFSAQQFSDYHSELNMSSLELGDSALYFCASSLGRGQGELFFGSGTQLSVL.